This T cell receptor (beta chain) was sequenced for a study of T cells in women clearing cervical HPV infection. Produced via immunoSEQ multiplex PCR; TCRdb's table is partial and in-frame only. Found here are approximately 40,000 clones; the top ten clones hold 7.6%. Study-wide findings and caveats: CIN3+ cases had significantly higher TCR richness than controls; evenness did not differ.

Of note for this clone: Its antigen remains unknown. The CDR3 end is not reached by the read, which stops 3 residues before it; the germline J gene fills it in.

CDR3 length: 16 amino acids. Trimming removed 2 bases from V and 1 base from J; junction bases left unmatched: 5. Per germline, CDR1 KGHSH and CDR2 LQKENI. V and J are TRBV18 and TRBJ2-3; 8 positions agree with TRBD1. Sequences were obtained from blood buffy coat. The TCR sequence derives from a woman between 18 and 70 years old with a cervical HPV16 infection that either progressed to CIN3+ or cleared (not recorded which). The CDR3: CASSPTPGQGTDTQYF. Partial CDR3 DNA: TGTGCCAGCTCACCAACACCGGGACAGGGCACAGATACG.